The clone carrying this T cell receptor beta chain was detected only a few times. The target antigen is unknown. V gave up 4 bases and J gave up 2 bases; unmatched junction bases: 6. The length of the CDR3 is 16 residues. Germline CDR1 SGHKS, CDR2 YYEKEE (reference sequence). This sample was included in a study of T cell responses to AZD1222 COVID-19 vaccine. Findings and caveats of the study: Repertoires were collected only later (after the peak T cell response had occurred). Increased Spike-specific TCR breadth and depth were observed after two AZD1222 doses. Close to half of spike-specific TCRs reportedly recognize unmutated variant regions. Donors skewed white British and female; clonal diversity was possibly underestimated.

Produced via immunoSEQ multiplex PCR; TCRdb's table is partial and in-frame only. The table includes approximately 94,000 clones, roughly 86% detected once. Source: peripheral blood, taken on day 0 of MenACWY control vaccination. The clonotype comes from an adult in good health. The chain couples TRBV5-5 to TRBJ1-6; 7 nucleotides match TRBD1. The CDR3, as DNA: TGTGCCAGCAGCCCCTGGGGGACAGCCTATAATTCACCCCTCCACTTT. It encodes CASSPWGTAYNSPLHF.